The 29 T cell receptor beta chains given below trace back to one sample, sequenced in a study of T cell changes during pregnancy in multiple sclerosis. Some clones are missing from TCRdb's copy, which holds only in-frame ones; the method was immunoSEQ multiplex PCR. The profile shows tens of thousands of clones, 85% to 90% of them singletons. The sample in question was CD4+ T cells from peripheral blood mononuclear cells, obtained in the first trimester of pregnancy. Receptor source: a female donor in good health, enrolled as a control in a pregnancy study.

Judged by abundance, this clone is medium-sized. The V gene is TRBV4-2, the J gene TRBJ1-3; D is possibly TRBD1 (6 bases). In germline, CDR1 is LGHNA, CDR2 YNFKEQ. The length of the CDR3 is 16 residues. V gave up 2 bases and J gave up 4 bases, with 15 bases separating them. In DNA form, the CDR3 reads TGTGCCAGCAGCCAACTCCAAACAGGGATGGGAAACACCATATATTTT. This encodes CASSQLQTGMGNTIYF.

A single count supports this clone. The chain is built from TRBV19 and TRBJ2-2, with a possible D match to TRBD2 (6 bases). The CDR3 is made up of 15 amino acids. Between the trimmed V and J ends, which lost 4 bases and 5 bases, there was a span of 14 bases. Germline CDR1 is LNHDA and CDR2 is SQIVND (reference sequence). The CDR3 spells CASSSRVGGTGELFF. DNA for the CDR3: TGTGCCAGTAGTAGCCGGGTTGGAGGGACCGGGGAGCTGTTTTTT.

The genes are TRBV11-2 and TRBJ1-2; unclear D gene. Trimming shortened V by 1 base and J by 8 bases, and 14 bases separated the two germline ends. The CDR3 has 14 residues. Germline CDR1 reads SGHAT; CDR2 reads FQNNGV. CDR3 sequence: CASSLGGSPGGYTF. CDR3 in DNA: TGTGCCAGCAGCTTAGGAGGTTCGCCTGGCGGCTACACCTTC.

The chain carries TRBV29-1 and TRBJ1-2, with a possible D match to TRBD1 (5 bases). The germline V gene has CDR1 SQVTM and CDR2 ANQGSEA. The germline V and J ends were trimmed by 2 bases and 3 bases, with 7 bases remaining between them. The length of the CDR3 is 12 residues. This chain's CDR3 is CSVEMTDYGYTF. The DNA of the CDR3 is TGCAGCGTTGAAATGACAGACTATGGCTACACCTTC.

The chain has TRBV6-5 and TRBJ2-5, with 7 nucleotides matching TRBD2. Per the germline V gene, CDR1 is MNHEY and CDR2 is SVGAGI. The V gene end was trimmed by 5 bases and the J gene end by 2 bases; junction bases not matched to a gene: 8. The CDR3 sequence is 15 residues long. CDR3 protein: CASSRGLAAQETQYF. Here the CDR3 DNA reads TGTGCCAGCAGTCGAGGGCTAGCGGCACAAGAGACCCAGTACTTC.

The rearrangement uses TRBV19 and TRBJ1-1, with a tentative D call TRBD1 (6 bases). The V gene lost 9 bases and the J gene lost 4 bases, with 12 bases spanning the gap. Per germline, CDR1 LNHDA and CDR2 SQIVND (reference sequence). The CDR3 sequence is 12 residues long. The DNA for the CDR3 is TGTGCCAGCATACAGGGTACCACTGAAGCTTTCTTT. Protein: CASIQGTTEAFF.

The rearrangement joins TRBV5-1 to TRBJ1-2; 9 bases map to TRBD1. There are 15 residues in the CDR3. CDR1 and CDR2 from the germline V gene are SGHRS and YFSETQ. J lost 2 bases, V lost 3 bases, and 5 bases had no gene match. CDR3 nucleotide sequence: TGCGCCAGCAGCTGGGGACAGGGTGGGAACTATGGCTACACCTTC. Residues: CASSWGQGGNYGYTF. Variable domain in full (rest from reference TRBV5-1 and TRBJ1-2): KAGVTQTPRYLIKTRGQQVTLSCSPISGHRSVSWYQQTPGQGLQFLFEYFSETQRNKGNFPGRFSGRQFSNSRSEMNVSTLELGDSALYLCASSWGQGGNYGYTFGSGTRLTVV.

The chain links TRBV7-2 to TRBJ1-5; maybe TRBD1 (6 bases). With 3 bases removed from V and 1 base from J, the gap between germline ends came to 10 bases. This CDR3 region has 15 residues. Germline V gene lookup returns CDR1 SGHTA and CDR2 FQGNSA. The CDR3 here is CASSFGGQSNQPQHF. DNA for the CDR3: TGTGCCAGCAGCTTCGGGGGGCAAAGCAATCAGCCCCAGCATTTT.

The chain uses TRBV9 and TRBJ1-2; no clear D gene. V was cut by 7 bases and J by 0 bases, with 16 bases left in between. This CDR3 region has 15 residues. Germline CDR1 and CDR2: SGDLS and YYNGEE. CDR3 residues: CASAEGRLANYGYTF. The CDR3 region has the DNA TGTGCCAGCGCCGAGGGCAGGTTGGCTAACTATGGCTACACCTTC.

This sequence joins TRBV19 and TRBJ1-5; tentatively, D is TRBD1 (5 bases). The V and J ends lost 4 bases and 4 bases respectively, with 11 bases between them. The CDR3 has 14 amino acids. From germline, CDR1 is LNHDA and CDR2 SQIVND (reference sequence). The CDR3 here is CASSTPGWNQPQHF. The CDR3 coding sequence is TGTGCCAGTAGTACCCCAGGGTGGAATCAGCCCCAGCATTTT.

The J gene is TRBJ2-1, the V gene TRBV19, with D maybe TRBD1 (5 bases). V shed 5 bases and J shed 7 bases, with 12 bases lying between them. In germline, CDR1 is LNHDA, CDR2 SQIVND (reference sequence). The CDR3 is 13 amino acids. The CDR3 sequence is CASSYAGMNEQFF. The CDR3 DNA follows: TGTGCCAGTAGTTATGCAGGGATGAATGAGCAGTTCTTC.

This chain connects TRBV6-1 to TRBJ1-5; TRBD1 aligns across 8 bases. The junction had 5 bases not matched to a gene; V was cut back by 4 bases and J by 3 bases. CDR3 length: 15 residues. CDR1 MNHNS and CDR2 SASEGT come from the germline V gene. CDR3 in amino acids: CASSVRDRTNQPQHF. CDR3 bases: TGTGCCAGCAGTGTCCGGGACAGGACCAATCAGCCCCAGCATTTT.

This clone has a single count. The rearrangement links TRBV4-1 to TRBJ1-2, with D possibly TRBD1 on 6 matching bases. The CDR3 consists of 16 residues. The V end lost 6 bases, the J end lost 0 bases, and 17 bases lay between the germline ends. Looked up from germline, CDR1 is MGHRA and CDR2 is YSYEKL. CDR3 bases: TGCGCCAGCAGACCTACAGGGTCCGCGGCTAACTATGGCTACACCTTC. Protein product: CASRPTGSAANYGYTF.

This chain uses TRBV4-2 with TRBJ2-5; the D gene is possibly TRBD1 (6 bases). Germline assignment: CDR1 LGHNA and CDR2 YNFKEQ. The CDR3 loop spans 15 amino acids. The V gene lost 0 bases and the J gene lost 1 base, with 9 bases spanning the gap. CDR3 sequence reads: CASSQEWGPQETQYF. In DNA form, the CDR3 reads TGTGCCAGCAGCCAAGAATGGGGGCCCCAAGAGACCCAGTACTTC.

The chain couples TRBV2 to TRBJ2-3; 14 nucleotides align to TRBD2. CDR1 and CDR2 from the germline V gene are SNHLY and FYNNEI. Germline trimming cut 6 bases from V and 4 bases from J; bases unmatched to any gene: 3. CDR3 size: 15 residues. DNA for the CDR3: TGTGCCAGCAGGCCGACTAGCGGGGGGGCAGATACGCAGTATTTT. Protein sequence: CASRPTSGGADTQYF.

This chain joins TRBV5-6 and TRBJ1-5; 7 nucleotides match TRBD1. This CDR3 has 16 amino acids. J gave up 5 bases and V 5 bases, and 13 bases lay outside the gene matches. Germline V CDR1 and CDR2: SGHDT, YYEEEE. CDR3 loop: CASSKGYRGSDQPQHF. CDR3 DNA sequence: TGTGCCAGCAGTAAAGGATACAGGGGATCGGATCAGCCCCAGCATTTT.

The CDR3 loop reads CASSRDRGMNTEAFF. DNA of the CDR3: TGTGCCAGCTCACGGGACAGGGGAATGAACACTGAAGCTTTCTTT. The chain joins TRBV18 to TRBJ1-1; 10 bases fit TRBD1. CDR3 size: 15 residues. The germline gives CDR1 KGHSH, CDR2 LQKENI. Trimming at V came to 4 bases and at J to 0 bases, leaving 2 bases not matched to a gene.

This chain connects TRBV28 to TRBJ1-5, with a tentative D call TRBD1 (5 bases). The CDR3 sequence is 14 residues long. Germline V lookup: CDR1 MDHEN, CDR2 SYDVKM. With 8 bases removed from V and 1 base from J, the gap between germline ends came to 12 bases. The CDR3 coding sequence is TGTGCCAGCCGGTCCGGGGGGAGCAATCAGCCCCAGCATTTT. It translates to CASRSGGSNQPQHF.

The V call is TRBV28, the J call TRBJ1-5; D gene ambiguous. CDR3 size: 19 residues. The V and J ends lost 4 bases and 0 bases respectively, with 22 bases between them. Germline V gene lookup returns CDR1 MDHEN and CDR2 SYDVKM. The CDR3 protein is CASSYQVNREHYSNQPQHF. The DNA for the CDR3 is TGTGCCAGCAGTTATCAGGTCAACCGGGAGCATTATAGCAATCAGCCCCAGCATTTT.

CDR3: CASSLTGEPQHF. The CDR3 bases are TGCGCCAGCAGCTTGACAGGGGAACCCCAGCATTTT. This chain links TRBV5-1 with TRBJ1-5; 7 positions match TRBD1. This CDR3 contains 12 residues. Germline loops: CDR1 SGHRS, CDR2 YFSETQ. V dropped 1 base and J dropped 10; count of bases not matched to a gene: 2.

The chain has TRBV11-2 and TRBJ2-7, with D perhaps TRBD2 (5 bases). This CDR3 spans 18 amino acids. Germline V gene sequence: CDR1 SGHAT, CDR2 FQNNGV. Between the trimmed V and J ends, which lost 2 bases and 0 bases, there was a span of 20 bases. CDR3 sequence reads: CASSLSFNRGSLSYEQYF. In nucleotides, the CDR3 is TGTGCCAGCAGCTTAAGTTTTAATCGGGGTTCCCTCTCCTACGAGCAGTACTTC.

V gene TRBV15 combines with J gene TRBJ2-7; 10 bases are a match to TRBD2. The CDR3 is 15 amino acids. Per germline, CDR1 LNHNV and CDR2 YYDKDF (reference sequence). The trim removed 4 bases at V and 3 bases at J, leaving 6 bases unmatched. The CDR3 loop reads CATSTKRGGLYEQYF. The CDR3 bases are TGTGCCACCAGCACGAAGCGGGGGGGCCTCTACGAGCAGTACTTC.

The chain links TRBV4-3 to TRBJ2-1; tentatively, D is TRBD1 (6 bases). Trimming removed 0 bases from V and 12 bases from J, with 18 bases in between. Germline V gives CDR1 LGHNA, CDR2 YSLEER. The CDR3 is 15 amino acids. CDR3 nucleotide sequence: TGCGCCAGCAGCCAAGATAGGGCTAGTTTCAGGGGGCAGTTCTTC. This codes for CASSQDRASFRGQFF.

The rearrangement links TRBV5-4 to TRBJ2-5, with 8 positions matching TRBD1. Germline assignment: CDR1 SGHNT and CDR2 YYREEE (reference sequence). The CDR3 spans 14 residues. V dropped 3 bases and J dropped 5; count of bases not matched to a gene: 6. CDR3 bases: TGTGCCAGCAGCTCGTCAGGGGGCAAGGAGACCCAGTACTTC. This translates into CASSSSGGKETQYF.

This clone was detected once. This chain uses TRBV21-1 with TRBJ1-1. TRBV21-1 is noted as a pseudogene. This CDR3 region has 11 residues. CDR3: CASSKVSEAFF. The CDR3 coding sequence is TGTGCCAGCAGCAAAGTATCCGAGGCTTTCTTT.

The chain links TRBV2 to TRBJ2-2; 8 bases are a match to TRBD1. The J segment lost 6 bases and the V segment lost 11 bases, leaving 17 bases of the junction unmatched. The CDR3 covers 16 residues. Germline-derived CDR1 and CDR2 are SNHLY and FYNNEI. CDR3 DNA: TGTGCCCGCCGATTGGTCGGGACAGGAGGCGCCGGGGAGCTGTTTTTT. Translation: CARRLVGTGGAGELFF.

The chain couples TRBV4-1 to TRBJ2-5, with 8 bases matching TRBD2. The CDR3 runs to 17 residues. The germline V gene has CDR1 MGHRA and CDR2 YSYEKL. J was trimmed by 5 bases and V by 6 bases; bases with no gene match: 17. The CDR3 loop is CASRPGVLGRAGETQYF. The CDR3 nucleotides are TGCGCCAGCAGACCCGGGGTCCTCGGGAGGGCGGGGGAGACCCAGTACTTC.

V and J are TRBV2 and TRBJ2-1; 10 bases are shared with TRBD1. V shed 6 bases and J 7 bases; nucleotides not matched to a gene: 6. This CDR3 spans 14 amino acids. Germline CDR1 and CDR2: SNHLY and FYNNEI. The CDR3 sequence: CASRARDRGNEQFF. CDR3 nucleotides: TGTGCCAGCAGGGCCCGGGACAGGGGTAATGAGCAGTTCTTC.

The V gene is TRBV19, the J gene TRBJ1-1; 7 bases are a match to TRBD1. CDR3 length: 14 amino acids. J lost 7 bases, V lost 7 bases, and 12 bases had no gene match. CDR1 is LNHDA, CDR2 SQIVND, per germline (reference sequence). The CDR3: CASIDAGGSDEAFF. As DNA, the CDR3 is TGTGCCAGTATCGACGCAGGGGGATCCGATGAAGCTTTCTTT.